This T cell receptor beta chain appears in the sequencing data of a study of CD8 T cells in Susac syndrome. It was with random hexamers that roughly 0.5 to 1 ug RNA was reverse transcribed. With immunoSEQ multiplex PCR, TCR beta CDR3 was amplified across 54 Vbeta and 13 Jbeta. TCRdb fed the immunoSEQ multiplex PCR reads into MiXCR, producing one record per CDR3 protein. Of approximately 300,000 distinct CDR3 sequences in the sample, 65% to 90% were seen once. For this clonotype: As yet, its antigen is unknown.

Multiple sclerosis controls were treatment-naive patients with stable or active relapsing-remitting disease. While CD8+ and CD4+ T cells were isolated negatively, TEMRA cells were enriched by FACS. Study-wide findings and caveats: The relatively small number of individuals in the TCR sequencing and HLA analysis was acknowledged by the study.

Germline V gene lookup returns CDR1 MNHEY and CDR2 SMNVEV (reference sequence). This CDR3 spans 14 amino acids. V shed 2 bases, J shed 7 bases, and the junction held 5 bases outside the gene matches. The chain carries TRBV27 and TRBJ1-5; TRBD1 aligns across 7 bases. Sequenced sample: CD8+ T cells from PBMCs. The sequence was obtained from a human donor with multiple sclerosis. The CDR3 coding sequence is TGTGCCAGCAGTTTACTGGGACAGTCGCAGCCCCAGCATTTT. Translated: CASSLLGQSQPQHF.